These T cell receptor beta chains were read from a single sample in a study of blood T cell repertoires in COVID-19. Assay: immunoSEQ multiplex PCR; the TCRdb copy retains only in-frame clones and omits some. The data hold approximately 100,000 clones, with 84% observed a single time. The specimen sequenced was peripheral blood. These receptor sequences come from a woman between 50 and 59 years old with acute or convalescent COVID-19. Both conserved end residues are part of each CDR3. The D gene is left open where the match is weak. Rows give clone size only sometimes, using once, few, many, or a class for an expanded clone.

V gene: TRBV6-5; D gene: NA; clone size: NA; CDR3 length: 14; J gene: TRBJ1-6; CDR3 protein: CASSRGVANSPLHF; CDR3 DNA: TGTGCCAGCTCCCGGGGGGTGGCTAATTCACCCCTCCACTTT
V gene: TRBV4-1; D gene: TRBD2; clone size: NA; CDR3 length: 17; J gene: TRBJ2-7; CDR3 protein: CASSLNPTSGGSYEQYF; CDR3 DNA: TGCGCCAGCAGCCTCAACCCCACTAGCGGGGGTTCCTACGAGCAGTACTTC
V gene: TRBV4-2; D gene: TRBD2; clone size: NA; CDR3 length: 14; J gene: TRBJ2-1; CDR3 protein: CASSQDPGGDEQFF; CDR3 DNA: TGTGCCAGCAGCCAAGATCCGGGGGGGGATGAGCAGTTCTTC
V gene: TRBV3-1/TRBV3-2; D gene: NA; clone size: NA; CDR3 length: 14; J gene: TRBJ1-1; CDR3 protein: CASSQEPRGGEAFF; CDR3 DNA: TGTGCCAGCAGCCAAGAACCCCGGGGAGGTGAAGCTTTCTTT
V gene: TRBV24-1; D gene: TRBD1; clone size: NA; CDR3 length: 15; J gene: TRBJ2-7; CDR3 protein: CATRPRDRGFVEQYF; CDR3 DNA: TGTGCCACCAGACCGCGGGACAGGGGCTTCGTCGAGCAGTACTTC
V gene: TRBV19; D gene: NA; clone size: few; CDR3 length: 12; J gene: TRBJ1-1; CDR3 protein: CASSMAGTEAFF; CDR3 DNA: TGTGCCAGTAGTATGGCAGGGACTGAAGCTTTCTTT
V gene: TRBV5-1; D gene: TRBD1; clone size: NA; CDR3 length: 15; J gene: TRBJ2-3; CDR3 protein: CASSWPGQGTDTQYF; CDR3 DNA: TGCGCCAGCAGCTGGCCGGGACAGGGGACAGATACGCAGTATTTT
V gene: TRBV11-2; D gene: NA; clone size: few; CDR3 length: 15; J gene: TRBJ1-2; CDR3 protein: CASSPPTGDRYGYTF; CDR3 DNA: TGTGCCAGCAGCCCACCTACAGGAGATCGGTATGGCTACACCTTC
V gene: TRBV29-1; D gene: NA; clone size: once; CDR3 length: 14; J gene: TRBJ1-2; CDR3 protein: CSVEDQNLPGGYTF; CDR3 DNA: TGCAGCGTTGAAGATCAGAACCTCCCTGGCGGCTACACCTTC
V gene: TRBV12-3/TRBV12-4; D gene: TRBD1; clone size: NA; CDR3 length: 13; J gene: TRBJ1-1; CDR3 protein: CASSTGGGTEAFF; CDR3 DNA: TGTGCCAGCAGCACAGGGGGCGGCACTGAAGCTTTCTTT
V gene: TRBV19; D gene: NA; clone size: NA; CDR3 length: 15; J gene: TRBJ1-5; CDR3 protein: CASSIGSLGNQPQHF; CDR3 DNA: TGTGCCAGTAGTATTGGCAGCCTAGGCAATCAGCCCCAGCATTTT
V gene: TRBV2; D gene: NA; clone size: NA; CDR3 length: 17; J gene: TRBJ1-5; CDR3 protein: CASSAQSPQVLNQPQHF; CDR3 DNA: TGTGCCAGCAGTGCCCAATCCCCACAGGTTCTCAATCAGCCCCAGCATTTT
V gene: TRBV2; D gene: NA; clone size: NA; CDR3 length: 14; J gene: TRBJ2-3; CDR3 protein: CASRFPRGPDTQYF; CDR3 DNA: TGTGCCAGCCGATTCCCCAGAGGTCCAGATACGCAGTATTTT
V gene: TRBV29-1; D gene: TRBD1; clone size: few; CDR3 length: 13; J gene: TRBJ1-2; CDR3 protein: CSVARQGTHGYTF; CDR3 DNA: TGCAGCGTCGCAAGACAGGGGACGCATGGCTACACCTTC
V gene: TRBV19; D gene: TRBD1; clone size: NA; CDR3 length: 15; J gene: TRBJ1-1; CDR3 protein: CASSRDRALNTEAFF; CDR3 DNA: TGTGCCAGTAGTCGGGACAGGGCGCTCAACACTGAAGCTTTCTTT
V gene: TRBV5-6; D gene: NA; clone size: NA; CDR3 length: 15; J gene: TRBJ1-2; CDR3 protein: CASSTGTAENYGYTF; CDR3 DNA: TGTGCCAGCAGCACTGGGACTGCGGAGAACTATGGCTACACCTTC
V gene: TRBV2; D gene: TRBD2; clone size: NA; CDR3 length: 11; J gene: TRBJ2-7; CDR3 protein: CASGLVYEQYF; CDR3 DNA: TGTGCCAGCGGACTAGTATACGAGCAGTACTTC
V gene: TRBV5-1; D gene: TRBD1; clone size: few; CDR3 length: 15; J gene: TRBJ1-6; CDR3 protein: CASSLRTGSESPLHF; CDR3 DNA: TGCGCCAGCAGCTTACGGACAGGGTCGGAATCACCCCTCCACTTT
V gene: TRBV5-1; D gene: NA; clone size: NA; CDR3 length: 16; J gene: TRBJ2-3; CDR3 protein: CASSLGLAKSTDTQYF; CDR3 DNA: TGCGCCAGCAGCTTGGGGCTAGCTAAGAGCACAGATACGCAGTATTTT
V gene: TRBV12-3/TRBV12-4; D gene: NA; clone size: once; CDR3 length: 13; J gene: TRBJ1-1; CDR3 protein: CASSLQGNTEAFF; CDR3 DNA: TGTGCCAGCAGTTTGCAGGGAAACACTGAAGCTTTCTTT
V gene: TRBV10-2; D gene: TRBD2; clone size: NA; CDR3 length: 16; J gene: TRBJ2-3; CDR3 protein: CASSVGLAGGTDTQYF; CDR3 DNA: TGCGCCAGCAGTGTGGGACTAGCGGGGGGCACAGATACGCAGTATTTT
V gene: TRBV2; D gene: TRBD1; clone size: NA; CDR3 length: 16; J gene: TRBJ1-2; CDR3 protein: CASSPRQGLANYGYTF; CDR3 DNA: TGTGCCAGCAGTCCCAGACAGGGTTTGGCTAACTATGGCTACACCTTC
V gene: TRBV19; D gene: NA; clone size: NA; CDR3 length: 15; J gene: TRBJ1-1; CDR3 protein: CASSIREGVDTEAFF; CDR3 DNA: TGTGCCAGTAGTATAAGGGAGGGGGTGGACACTGAAGCTTTCTTT
V gene: TRBV19; D gene: NA; clone size: NA; CDR3 length: 14; J gene: TRBJ1-2; CDR3 protein: CASIPGRSNYGYTF; CDR3 DNA: TGTGCCAGTATCCCGGGTCGGAGTAACTATGGCTACACCTTC
V gene: TRBV5-1; D gene: NA; clone size: NA; CDR3 length: 17; J gene: TRBJ2-3; CDR3 protein: CASSLLPVQGLTDTQYF; CDR3 DNA: TGCGCCAGCAGCTTGCTTCCCGTTCAGGGTCTAACAGATACGCAGTATTTT
V gene: TRBV28; D gene: TRBD1; clone size: NA; CDR3 length: 14; J gene: TRBJ1-4; CDR3 protein: CASSHRDREEKLFF; CDR3 DNA: TGTGCCAGCAGTCACCGGGACAGGGAGGAAAAACTGTTTTTT
V gene: TRBV12-3/TRBV12-4; D gene: NA; clone size: NA; CDR3 length: 13; J gene: TRBJ2-7; CDR3 protein: CASNVLTGYEQYF; CDR3 DNA: TGTGCCAGCAACGTGCTGACAGGTTACGAGCAGTACTTC
V gene: TRBV4-2; D gene: NA; clone size: NA; CDR3 length: 13; J gene: TRBJ1-3; CDR3 protein: CASSQDPRNTIYF; CDR3 DNA: TGTGCCAGCAGCCAAGACCCCAGAAACACCATATATTTT
V gene: TRBV19; D gene: TRBD1; clone size: NA; CDR3 length: 19; J gene: TRBJ1-5; CDR3 protein: CASSVGAGQGIRRNQPQHF; CDR3 DNA: TGTGCCAGTAGTGTTGGTGCGGGACAGGGGATAAGGCGCAATCAGCCCCAGCATTTT
V gene: TRBV28; D gene: TRBD1; clone size: once; CDR3 length: 14; J gene: TRBJ1-4; CDR3 protein: CASSPGQGWEKLFF; CDR3 DNA: TGTGCCAGCAGTCCCGGACAGGGGTGGGAAAAACTGTTTTTT
V gene: TRBV7-2; D gene: NA; clone size: NA; CDR3 length: 14; J gene: TRBJ2-1; CDR3 protein: CASSANSGYGEQFF; CDR3 DNA: TGTGCCAGCAGCGCGAACTCAGGGTACGGTGAGCAGTTCTTC